There are a few counts of the clone carrying this T cell receptor beta chain. The antigen is not known. A second PCR, run for about 7 to 11 cycles, used a sample-barcoded 5' primer plus a J-beta primer mix. With 12 random nucleotides, a template-switch adaptor tagged each individual cDNA molecule. MiXCR, applied by TCRdb to the 5' RACE reads, yields one record per CDR3 protein. In the table there are 790,000 or so distinct CDR3 sequences, 56% of which are singletons. This specimen comes from a study of blood T cells in healthy people across ages. Study-wide findings and caveats: Per million T cells, TCR beta diversity dropped about linearly as age rose.

The germline gives CDR1 MGHRA, CDR2 YSYEKL. This CDR3 contains 15 residues. Trimming pared 1 base from V and 2 bases from J, leaving 10 bases between. The chain joins TRBV4-1 to TRBJ2-3, with D unresolved. This receptor was obtained from a middle-aged man in good health. Sequenced input: blood. The CDR3 loop reads CASSQGAGFTDTQYF. CDR3 DNA: TGCGCCAGCAGCCAAGGAGCAGGTTTCACAGATACGCAGTATTTT.